Included here is one T cell receptor (beta chain) sequence, with context. In the authors' workflow: Cell counts per sample came from amplifying reference gene primers. The repertoire was sequenced with immunoSEQ multiplex PCR; TCRdb's copy has only in-frame clones and lacks some. The V and J calls and clone size were taken over from that table, and D and trimming were inferred from the DNA. The table has about 120,000 clones, about 88% seen once. V was pared by 0 bases and J by 4 bases, with 4 bases of the junction left unmatched. The length of the CDR3 is 16 residues. Germline CDR1 reads SGHRS; CDR2 reads YFSETQ. This entry comes from a study of blood T cell repertoires in COVID-19. The overall study: Italy, Spain and the United States were the sources of the convalescent and acute COVID-19 samples. PBMCs, B-cell-depleted T cells, or T cells provided the cDNA or gDNA that made up the material.

The sequencing sample was made of peripheral blood. This chain connects TRBV5-1 to TRBJ1-4, with TRBD1 matching 9 bases. This sequence was found in a woman older than 75 with acute or convalescent COVID-19. Here the CDR3 reads CASSLGRQGVNEKLFF. The CDR3, as DNA: TGCGCCAGCAGCTTGGGACGACAGGGGGTTAATGAAAAACTGTTTTTT.